One T cell receptor beta chain is described in this entry. Clones were sequenced by immunoSEQ multiplex PCR, and TCRdb holds only the in-frame ones, with some missing. Here the sample spans 60,000 to 75,000 clones, around 92% being singletons. The sample comes from a study of OX40 agonist ivuxolimab in advanced cancers. Study-wide context: People who had prior anti-PD-1, anti-PD-L1 or anti-CTLA-4 therapy could take part, and around 40% had some.

The CDR3 is made up of 14 amino acids. CDR1 is SGHRS, CDR2 YFSETQ, per germline. Trimming shortened V by 0 bases and J by 7 bases, and 13 bases separated the two germline ends. This receptor was obtained from an adult with an advanced solid tumor such as melanoma, head and neck, liver or kidney cancer. Sequencing used CD4+ or CD8+ T cells sorted from blood, obtained in a trial of the OX40 agonist ivuxolimab. The chain carries TRBV5-1 and TRBJ1-1; D gene ambiguous. The CDR3 coding sequence is TGCGCCAGCAGCTTGGTTGTTGGGCAGTATGAAGCTTTCTTT. Amino acid sequence: CASSLVVGQYEAFF.